Sequencing of this TCR beta chain was carried out in a study of T cells in Graves' hyperthyroidism and ophthalmopathy. Study-level points and caveats: Ophthalmopathy stood apart from stable hyperthyroidism in a 13 V-J model. Among clonotypes expanded in thyroid above 0.001, most were also found in blood.

It was RNA transcripts that yielded the amplified TCR beta CDR3 regions. Carried out on the TCR CDR3, a first-round RT-PCR used the HTBI primer set. From the multiplex PCR reads, TCRdb called clonotypes with MiXCR, one entry per CDR3 protein. The sample contains some 500,000 distinct CDR3 sequences, approximately 15% of which appear only once. Hyperthyroidism, newly diagnosed and lasting under 2 months, affected patients aged 18 to 65. Uncontrolled infection, other autoimmune disease, pregnancy or lactation disqualified patients from enrolment. Ten or more counts support this clonotype. Antigen unknown. The origin of this receptor is a woman between 18 and 30 years old with Graves' hyperthyroidism. The source material was blood.

CDR3 sequence: CAISELVVIRGQTDTQYF. The CDR3 DNA reads TGTGCCATCAGTGAGTTGGTGGTTATCAGGGGGCAAACAGATACGCAGTATTTT. The chain combines TRBV10-3 with TRBJ2-3; 8 bases map to TRBD1. This CDR3 is built from 18 residues. Trimming at V came to 1 base and at J to 3 bases, leaving 12 bases not matched to a gene. CDR1 and CDR2 from the germline V gene are ENHRY and SYGVKD.